These 23 T cell receptor beta chains originate from one sample sequenced in a study of shared clonotypes between healthy human individuals. Produced via immunoSEQ multiplex PCR; TCRdb's table is partial and in-frame only. The data hold millions of clones, with over 85% observed a single time. The specimen was naive CD4+ T cells sorted from blood. The subset denotes: CD45RA+ positively selected. These receptors all stem from a man between 18 and 29 years old in good health.

The rearrangement links TRBV12-5 to TRBJ1-1, with TRBD1 as a possible D gene (5 bases). Trimming shortened V by 0 bases and J by 1 base, and 12 bases separated the two germline ends. The germline CDR1 and CDR2 sequences are LGHNT and FRNRAP. The CDR3 contains 16 residues. The CDR3 loop reads CASGLVITGSNTEAFF. As DNA, the CDR3 is TGTGCTAGTGGTTTGGTAATAACAGGATCGAACACTGAAGCTTTCTTT.

The rearrangement joins TRBV6-1 to TRBJ1-5, with 8 bases lining up with TRBD1. CDR3 length: 19 amino acids. Germline trimming cut 0 bases from V and 2 bases from J; bases unmatched to any gene: 12. Germline V gene data show CDR1 as MNHNS and CDR2 as SASEGT. This chain's CDR3 is CASSEALTGVPYGNQPQHF. CDR3 bases: TGTGCCAGCAGTGAAGCGCTGACAGGGGTTCCTTATGGCAATCAGCCCCAGCATTTT.

The rearrangement joins TRBV25-1 to TRBJ2-6; tentative D call: TRBD2 (6 bases). The germline CDR1 and CDR2 sequences are MGHDK and SYGVNS. CDR3 size: 18 residues. The germline V and J ends were trimmed by 1 base and 2 bases, with 15 bases remaining between them. This chain's CDR3 is CASSESLGTGAGANVLTF. The CDR3 DNA follows: TGTGCCAGCAGTGAATCCCTGGGAACGGGAGCTGGGGCCAACGTCCTGACTTTC.

This sequence joins TRBV28 and TRBJ2-7; D may be TRBD1 or TRBD2 (5 bases each). The ends were cut back, 5 bases at V and 4 bases at J, with 24 bases in the middle. The V gene's germline CDR1 is MDHEN and CDR2 SYDVKM. This CDR3 spans 17 amino acids. CDR3 residues: CASSALSLGRIMYEQYF. The CDR3 DNA sequence: TGTGCCAGCAGTGCACTTAGTCTGGGACGGATTATGTACGAGCAGTACTTC.

V usage is TRBV28 and J usage is TRBJ1-6, with a possible D match to TRBD1 (5 bases). The V end lost 7 bases, the J end lost 7 bases, and 17 bases lay between the germline ends. The length of the CDR3 is 15 residues. Per germline, CDR1 MDHEN and CDR2 SYDVKM. The CDR3 region has the DNA TGTGCCAGCATAACCCGGGCAGGGCAGAATTCACCCCTCCACTTT. Translation: CASITRAGQNSPLHF.

As to this clone: Distinct nucleotide sequences in the sample also encode this CDR3. The chain uses TRBV6-1 and TRBJ1-5; 8 bases map to TRBD1. V gave up 5 bases and J gave up 2 bases; unmatched junction bases: 2. This CDR3 has 14 amino acids. Per the germline V gene, CDR1 is MNHNS and CDR2 is SASEGT. This CDR3 reads CASSLQGGNQPQHF. CDR3 nucleotides: TGTGCCAGCAGTCTACAGGGGGGCAATCAGCCCCAGCATTTT.

A note on this clone: This CDR3 is also generated by other DNA sequences in the sample. The chain recombines TRBV5-1 with TRBJ1-4, with D perhaps matching TRBD1 (5 bases). There are 14 residues in the CDR3. V lost 0 bases, J lost 5 bases, and 8 bases lay in between. Germline assignment: CDR1 SGHRS and CDR2 YFSETQ. CDR3 nucleotide sequence: TGCGCCAGCAGCTTGGCCGGGGGGAATGAAAAACTGTTTTTT. This gives the protein CASSLAGGNEKLFF.

The chain has TRBV5-6 and TRBJ2-5; tentative D call: TRBD1 (6 bases). Trimming cost V 4 bases and J 5 bases, with 15 bases left between them. Germline-derived CDR1 and CDR2 are SGHDT and YYEEEE. This CDR3 contains 14 residues. Here the CDR3 DNA reads TGTGCCAGCAGCGCTGGGACATCTCTGGAGACCCAGTACTTC. This sequence encodes CASSAGTSLETQYF. Using reference TRBV5-6 and TRBJ2-5 for the parts outside the CDR3, the full variable domain is DAGVTQSPTHLIKTRGQQVTLRCSPKSGHDTVSWYQQALGQGPQFIFQYYEEEERQRGNFPDRFSGHQFPNYSSELNVNALLLGDSALYLCASSAGTSLETQYFGPGTRLLVL.

The chain joins TRBV4-3 to TRBJ2-5; D is ambiguous. V was trimmed by 5 bases and J by 4 bases, leaving 14 bases between them. The CDR3 spans 14 residues. Germline V CDR1 and CDR2: LGHNA, YSLEER. Here the CDR3 reads CASSATGPGETQYF. In nucleotides, the CDR3 is TGCGCCAGCAGCGCGACTGGACCCGGAGAGACCCAGTACTTC.

The chain links TRBV7-2 to TRBJ2-1, with 8 bases aligning to TRBD2. CDR1 SGHTA and CDR2 FQGNSA come from the germline V gene. Trimming cost V 2 bases and J 5 bases; bases outside gene matches: 5. The CDR3 is 15 amino acids. CDR3 sequence: CASSLSGSVNNEQFF. In DNA form, the CDR3 reads TGTGCCAGCAGCTTAAGCGGGAGCGTCAACAATGAGCAGTTCTTC.

A word on this clone: The sample holds other DNA sequences that translate to the same CDR3. This chain links TRBV6-5 with TRBJ2-7; D unresolved. The CDR3 is 11 amino acids. Germline CDR1 and CDR2: MNHEY and SVGAGI. V lost 6 bases and J lost 0, with 3 bases in between. CDR3 loop: CASRSSYEQYF. The CDR3 region has the DNA TGTGCCAGCAGGAGCTCCTACGAGCAGTACTTC.

The V gene is TRBV5-1, the J gene TRBJ1-1; no clear D gene. CDR3 length: 15 amino acids. The V and J ends lost 0 bases and 0 bases respectively, with 9 bases between them. Germline assignment: CDR1 SGHRS and CDR2 YFSETQ. The DNA for the CDR3 is TGCGCCAGCAGCTTGGATGGGGTATTGAACACTGAAGCTTTCTTT. This translates into CASSLDGVLNTEAFF.

The CDR3, as DNA: TGTGCCAGCAGCTCAAGACAGGGAGAAGATACGCAGTATTTT. Amino acid sequence: CASSSRQGEDTQYF. J is TRBJ2-3 and V is TRBV7-2, with 7 bases aligning to TRBD1. J lost 5 bases, V lost 4 bases, and 6 bases had no gene match. CDR3 length: 14 residues. Germline V gives CDR1 SGHTA, CDR2 FQGNSA.

J is TRBJ1-1 and V is TRBV6-6; D unclear. Germline CDR1 reads MNHNY; CDR2 reads SVGAGI (reference sequence). This CDR3 has 14 residues. With 2 bases removed from V and 1 base from J, the gap between germline ends came to 8 bases. The CDR3 protein is CASSYVLGNTEAFF. The DNA for the CDR3 is TGTGCCAGCAGTTACGTATTAGGGAACACTGAAGCTTTCTTT.

The gene calls are TRBV5-1 and TRBJ1-1, with a weak D call TRBD1 (6 bases). From germline, CDR1 is SGHRS and CDR2 YFSETQ. The V end was cut by 5 bases, the J end by 0 bases, with 14 bases between. CDR3 length: 15 amino acids. The CDR3 region is CASRLDRSMNTEAFF. CDR3 sequence (DNA): TGCGCCAGCAGACTAGACAGGTCCATGAACACTGAAGCTTTCTTT.

Of note for this clone: A much larger clone lies a single base off, so this may be a read error. This chain joins TRBV5-5 and TRBJ2-2, with unresolved D. The germline V and J ends were trimmed by 3 bases and 1 base, with 1 base remaining between them. CDR1 and CDR2 (germline): SGHKS, YYEKEE (reference sequence). This CDR3 region has 12 residues. The CDR3 protein is CASSWNTGELFF. The CDR3 DNA reads as TGTGCCAGCAGCTGGAACACCGGGGAGCTGTTTTTT.

V and J are TRBV28 and TRBJ2-5; 9 bases line up with TRBD1. CDR3 length: 12 residues. Germline CDR1 is MDHEN and CDR2 is SYDVKM. V lost 10 bases, J lost 5 bases, and 5 bases stayed unmatched. CDR3 sequence reads: CATTGGRETQYF. The CDR3 nucleotides are TGTGCCACGACAGGGGGGAGGGAGACCCAGTACTTC. Variable domain in full (rest from reference TRBV28 and TRBJ2-5): DVKVTQSSRYLVKRTGEKVFLECVQDMDHENMFWYRQDPGLGLRLIYFSYDVKMKEKGDIPEGYSVSREKKERFSLILESASTNQTSMYLCATTGGRETQYFGPGTRLLVL.

The chain employs TRBV27 and TRBJ2-2; maybe TRBD2 (7 bases). The CDR3 consists of 15 residues. With 6 bases removed from V and 4 bases from J, the gap between germline ends came to 15 bases. Germline CDR1 reads MNHEY; CDR2 reads SMNVEV (reference sequence). CDR3 amino acids: CASRGRGLSTGELFF. The CDR3, as DNA: TGTGCCAGCAGAGGGAGGGGGTTGAGCACCGGGGAGCTGTTTTTT.

The V and J genes are TRBV5-6 and TRBJ2-5; D may be TRBD1 (6 bases). This CDR3 contains 15 residues. The V and J ends lost 0 bases and 5 bases respectively, with 14 bases between them. Germline CDR1 SGHDT, CDR2 YYEEEE. This CDR3 reads CASSLGAGVGETQYF. CDR3 nucleotides: TGTGCCAGCAGCTTGGGGGCAGGGGTTGGCGAGACCCAGTACTTC.

This chain uses TRBV18 with TRBJ2-5; tentatively, D is TRBD1 or TRBD2 (5 bases each). Looked up from germline, CDR1 is KGHSH and CDR2 is LQKENI. The CDR3 has 15 residues. Trimming took off 3 bases at V and 2 bases at J, with 13 bases between the two ends. The CDR3 region is CASSPDQGPQETQYF. DNA for the CDR3: TGTGCCAGCTCACCTGATCAGGGACCTCAAGAGACCCAGTACTTC.

The chain has TRBV7-2 and TRBJ2-7, with D unclear. The V gene's germline CDR1 is SGHTA and CDR2 FQGNSA. V shed 4 bases and J shed 0 bases, with 13 bases lying between them. This CDR3 has 15 amino acids. CDR3 protein: CASSSPGGDSYEQYF. CDR3 nucleotide sequence: TGTGCCAGCAGCTCCCCGGGCGGAGACTCCTACGAGCAGTACTTC.

This chain joins TRBV11-2 and TRBJ2-3, with TRBD2 matching 11 bases. V lost 7 bases to trimming and J lost 2 bases; unmatched junction nucleotides: 11. Per the germline V gene, CDR1 is SGHAT and CDR2 is FQNNGV. This CDR3 spans 17 amino acids. In DNA, the CDR3 is TGTGCCAGCACTCAAGAGGGACTAGCGGCAAACACAGATACGCAGTATTTT. It codes for CASTQEGLAANTDTQYF.

This chain uses TRBV19 with TRBJ2-3; D possibly corresponds to TRBD1 (5 bases). The V end was cut by 3 bases, the J end by 0 bases, with 10 bases between. Per germline, CDR1 LNHDA and CDR2 SQIVND (reference sequence). CDR3 length: 15 amino acids. CDR3 DNA: TGTGCCAGTAGTATCCGCCAGGGTAGCACAGATACGCAGTATTTT. Protein: CASSIRQGSTDTQYF.